The entry below describes one TCR beta chain. Its antigen is not identified. The source of the sample is a study of response to subunit inactivated influenza vaccine. Findings and caveats of the study: The authors offered the suggestion that each seasonal influenza vaccination recruits few new T cells.

V was pared by 5 bases and J by 0 bases, with 14 bases between. The CDR3 runs 15 residues. TCRdb ran MiXCR on the RT-PCR reads and lists one entry per CDR3 protein. The table lists 300,000 to 350,000 distinct CDR3 sequences, 20% to 25% of them singletons. The source material was PBMCs from blood, sampled about 20 months after vaccination. V is TRBV12-3 or TRBV12-4 and J is TRBJ2-7; perhaps TRBD2 as D (6 bases). The TCR comes from a man aged 45-69 years who received an inactivated influenza vaccine. Here the CDR3 DNA reads TGTGCCAGCAGTCCCTTAGCGGAGAGCTCCTACGAGCAGTACTTC. This sequence encodes CASSPLAESSYEQYF.